Included here is one TCR beta chain sequence, with context. The data originate from a study of blood T cell repertoires in COVID-19. Study-wide context: Both acute and convalescent COVID-19 samples were obtained from the United States, Italy and Spain. PBMCs, B-cell-depleted T cells, or T cells provided the cDNA or gDNA that made up the material.

V shed 5 bases and J 8 bases; nucleotides not matched to a gene: 8. Germline loops: CDR1 SNHLY, CDR2 FYNNEI. This CDR3 region has 13 residues. The authors' processing: It was from reference gene primer amplification that nucleated cell counts were estimated. Profiling relied on immunoSEQ multiplex PCR, and the TCRdb table lists in-frame clones only, not all of them. V, J and clone size derive from that table, while D and trimming were established from the DNA sequence. Among approximately 160,000 clones, approximately 78% were seen once, and the ten largest hold roughly 10%. Sequencing used peripheral blood. This sequence originates from a human donor in a cohort sampled during active COVID-19. J is TRBJ1-1 and V is TRBV2; 7 bases fit TRBD1. CDR3 in amino acids: CASSPDRAQEAFF. CDR3 DNA sequence: TGTGCCAGCAGTCCCGACAGGGCGCAAGAAGCTTTCTTT.